The TCR beta chain described here comes from a study of T cell changes during pregnancy in multiple sclerosis. With V trimmed by 0 bases and J by 4 bases, 2 bases remained unmatched. The CDR3 is 16 amino acids. Germline V gene data show CDR1 as LGHNA and CDR2 as YNFKEQ. Clones were sequenced by immunoSEQ multiplex PCR, and TCRdb holds only the in-frame ones, with some missing. The sample comprises about 46,000 clones, roughly 90% of which are singletons, and approximately 2.9% rests with the top ten. Specimen: CD8+ T cells from peripheral blood mononuclear cells, collected in the second trimester of pregnancy. The chain is built from TRBV4-2 and TRBJ2-3; TRBD2 agrees at 12 bases. This receptor was identified in a female donor with multiple sclerosis, enrolled in a pregnancy study. CDR3 amino acids: CASSQEASGGADTQYF. The DNA for the CDR3 is TGTGCCAGCAGCCAAGAGGCTAGCGGGGGGGCAGATACGCAGTATTTT.